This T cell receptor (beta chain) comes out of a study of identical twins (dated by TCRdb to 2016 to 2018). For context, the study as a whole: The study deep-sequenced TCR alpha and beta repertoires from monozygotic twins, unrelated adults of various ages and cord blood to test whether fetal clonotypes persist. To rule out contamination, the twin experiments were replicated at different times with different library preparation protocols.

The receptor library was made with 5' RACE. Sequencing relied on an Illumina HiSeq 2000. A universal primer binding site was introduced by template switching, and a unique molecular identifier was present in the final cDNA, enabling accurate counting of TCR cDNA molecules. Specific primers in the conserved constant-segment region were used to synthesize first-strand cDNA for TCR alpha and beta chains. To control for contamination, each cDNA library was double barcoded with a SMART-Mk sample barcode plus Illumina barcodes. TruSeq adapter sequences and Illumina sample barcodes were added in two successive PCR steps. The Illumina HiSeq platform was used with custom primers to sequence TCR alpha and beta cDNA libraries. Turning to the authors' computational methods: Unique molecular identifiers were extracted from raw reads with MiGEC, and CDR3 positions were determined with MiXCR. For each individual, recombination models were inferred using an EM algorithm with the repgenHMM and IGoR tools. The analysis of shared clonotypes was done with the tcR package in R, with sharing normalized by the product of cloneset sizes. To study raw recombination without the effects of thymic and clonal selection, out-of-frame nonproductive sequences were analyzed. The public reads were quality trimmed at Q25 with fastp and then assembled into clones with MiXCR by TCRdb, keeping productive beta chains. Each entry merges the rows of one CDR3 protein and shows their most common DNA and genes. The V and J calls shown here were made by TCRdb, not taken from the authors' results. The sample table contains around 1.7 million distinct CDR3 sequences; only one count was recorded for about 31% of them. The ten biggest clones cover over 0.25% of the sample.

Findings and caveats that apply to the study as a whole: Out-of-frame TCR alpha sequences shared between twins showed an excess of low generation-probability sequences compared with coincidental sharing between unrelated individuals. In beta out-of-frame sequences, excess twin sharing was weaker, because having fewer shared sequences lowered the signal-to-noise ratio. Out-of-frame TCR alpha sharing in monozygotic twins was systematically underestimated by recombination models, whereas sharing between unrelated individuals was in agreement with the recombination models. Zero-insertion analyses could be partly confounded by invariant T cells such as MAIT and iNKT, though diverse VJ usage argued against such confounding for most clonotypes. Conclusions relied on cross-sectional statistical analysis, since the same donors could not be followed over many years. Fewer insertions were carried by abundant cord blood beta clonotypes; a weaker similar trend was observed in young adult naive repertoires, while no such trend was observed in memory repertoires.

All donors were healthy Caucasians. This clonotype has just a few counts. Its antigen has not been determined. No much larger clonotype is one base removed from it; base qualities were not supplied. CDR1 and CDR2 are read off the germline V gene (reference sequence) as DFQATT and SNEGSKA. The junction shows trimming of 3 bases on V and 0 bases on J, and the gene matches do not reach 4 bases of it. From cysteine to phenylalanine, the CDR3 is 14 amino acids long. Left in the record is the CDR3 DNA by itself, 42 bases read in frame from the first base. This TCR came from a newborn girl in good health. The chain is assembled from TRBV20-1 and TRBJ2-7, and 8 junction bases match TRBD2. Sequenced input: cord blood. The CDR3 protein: CSASIAGPSYEQYF. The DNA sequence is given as TGCAGTGCTAGTATAGCGGGGCCCTCCTACGAGCAGTACTTC.